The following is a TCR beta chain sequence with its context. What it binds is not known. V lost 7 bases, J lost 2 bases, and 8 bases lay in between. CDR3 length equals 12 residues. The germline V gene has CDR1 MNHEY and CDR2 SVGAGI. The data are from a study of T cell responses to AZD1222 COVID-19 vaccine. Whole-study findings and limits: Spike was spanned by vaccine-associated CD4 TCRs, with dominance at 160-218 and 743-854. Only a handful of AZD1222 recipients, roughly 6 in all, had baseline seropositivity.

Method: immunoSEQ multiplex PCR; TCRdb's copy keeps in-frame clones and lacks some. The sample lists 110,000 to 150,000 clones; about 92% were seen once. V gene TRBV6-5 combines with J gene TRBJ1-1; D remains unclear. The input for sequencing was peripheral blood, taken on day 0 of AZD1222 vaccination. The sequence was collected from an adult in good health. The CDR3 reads CASTQTNTEAFF. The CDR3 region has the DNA TGTGCCAGCACTCAGACCAACACTGAAGCTTTCTTT.